The clone carrying this TCR beta chain is large (0.1 to 1%) by share. Its specificity is not known. This sample stems from a study of T cell clones after liver transplantation. TCRbeta sequences of proliferating CFSE-low MLR cells were labeled alloreactive. Only in-frame clones appear in the TCRdb table, and some are missing; sequencing was by immunoSEQ multiplex PCR. This table holds around 450 clones, over 25% found once. Trimming took off 10 bases at V and 0 bases at J, with 13 bases between the two ends. CDR3 length equals 13 residues. In germline, CDR1 is LNHDA, CDR2 SQIVND (reference sequence). J is TRBJ2-7 and V is TRBV19; perhaps TRBD1 as D (6 bases). This TCR came from a human patient who received a liver transplant. The graft donor may account for some of the T cells. The sample comprised CD8+ T cells from cultured PBMCs. The CDR3 loop reads CATLNRDSYEQYF. The CDR3 DNA sequence: TGTGCCACTTTGAACAGGGACTCCTACGAGCAGTACTTC.